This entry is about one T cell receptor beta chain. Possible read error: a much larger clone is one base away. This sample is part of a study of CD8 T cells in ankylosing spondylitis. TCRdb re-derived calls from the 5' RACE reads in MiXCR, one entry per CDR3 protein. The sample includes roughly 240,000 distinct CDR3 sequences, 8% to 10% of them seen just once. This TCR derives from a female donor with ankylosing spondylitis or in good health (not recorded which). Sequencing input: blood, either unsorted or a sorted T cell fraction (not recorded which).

The CDR3 loop is CTSSPIRTGQDQETQYF. The CDR3 DNA reads as TGTACCAGCAGCCCAATTCGGACAGGGCAGGACCAAGAGACCCAGTACTTC. The chain recombines TRBV7-3 with TRBJ2-5, with 8 positions matching TRBD1. The CDR3 consists of 17 residues. CDR1 and CDR2 from the germline V gene are SGHTA and FQGTGA.